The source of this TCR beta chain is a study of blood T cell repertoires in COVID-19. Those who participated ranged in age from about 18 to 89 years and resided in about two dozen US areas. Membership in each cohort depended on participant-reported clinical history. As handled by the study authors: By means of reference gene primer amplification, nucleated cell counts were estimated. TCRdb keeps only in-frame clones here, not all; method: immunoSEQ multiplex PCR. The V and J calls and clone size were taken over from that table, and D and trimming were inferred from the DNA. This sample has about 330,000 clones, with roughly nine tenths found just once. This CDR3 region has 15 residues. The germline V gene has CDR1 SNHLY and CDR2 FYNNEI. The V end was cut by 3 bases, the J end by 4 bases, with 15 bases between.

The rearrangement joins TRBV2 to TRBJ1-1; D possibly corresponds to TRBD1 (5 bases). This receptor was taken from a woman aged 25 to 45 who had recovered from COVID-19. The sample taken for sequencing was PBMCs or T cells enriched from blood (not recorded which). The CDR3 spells CASSDRRGVGTEAFF. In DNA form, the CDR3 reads TGTGCCAGCAGTGATAGGCGGGGGGTTGGCACTGAAGCTTTCTTT.